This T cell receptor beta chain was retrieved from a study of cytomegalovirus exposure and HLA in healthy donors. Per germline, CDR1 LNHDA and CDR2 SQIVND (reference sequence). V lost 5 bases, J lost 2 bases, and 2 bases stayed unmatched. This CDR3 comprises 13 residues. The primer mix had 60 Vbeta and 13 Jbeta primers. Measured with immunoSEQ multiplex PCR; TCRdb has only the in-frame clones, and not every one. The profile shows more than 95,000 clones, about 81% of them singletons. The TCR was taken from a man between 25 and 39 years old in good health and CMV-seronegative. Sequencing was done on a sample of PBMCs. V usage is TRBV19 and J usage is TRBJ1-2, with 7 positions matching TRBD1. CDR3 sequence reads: CASSRGQNYGYTF. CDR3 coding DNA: TGTGCCAGTAGTCGGGGACAGAACTATGGCTACACCTTC.